This TCR beta chain was sequenced during a study of shared clonotypes between healthy human individuals. This clone was counted between two and nine times. Over several immunoSEQ plates, each subset's genomic DNA was distributed in even portions. Measured with immunoSEQ multiplex PCR; TCRdb has only the in-frame clones, and not every one. The sample contains about 1 million clones, around 74% of which appear only once. The CDR3 totals 16 residues. V was pared by 6 bases and J by 1 base, with 9 bases of the junction left unmatched. Germline V lookup: CDR1 MDHEN, CDR2 SYDVKM. The sequencing input was memory CD4+ T cells sorted from blood. The subset is: CD45RA-negative fraction. The origin of this receptor is a man aged 18 to 30 in good health. This chain uses TRBV28 with TRBJ2-3; 8 bases align to TRBD2. The CDR3 DNA reads TGTGCCAGCAGCTCCCCAGGAGCGGGGGGCACAGATACGCAGTATTTT. This sequence encodes CASSSPGAGGTDTQYF.